This T cell receptor beta chain originates from a study of OX40 agonist ivuxolimab in advanced cancers. Libraries were prepared by immunoSEQ multiplex PCR; TCRdb keeps only in-frame clonotypes and omits some of them. This table has about 48,000 clones, roughly four fifths appearing once. The CDR3 has 14 residues. Germline V gene sequence: CDR1 SGHKS, CDR2 YYEKEE (reference sequence). Deletions cut 0 bases from V and 1 base from J, with 7 bases between. This material consisted of CD4+ or CD8+ T cells sorted from blood, taken in a trial of the OX40 agonist ivuxolimab. V gene TRBV5-5 combines with J gene TRBJ1-1; D is unresolved. The TCR was taken from an adult with an advanced solid tumor such as melanoma, head and neck, liver or kidney cancer. The CDR3 protein is CASSLGWENTEAFF. Written as DNA, the CDR3 is TGTGCCAGCAGCTTGGGTTGGGAGAACACTGAAGCTTTCTTT. Full variable domain (missing parts from reference TRBV5-5 and TRBJ1-1): DAGVTQSPTHLIKTRGQQVTLRCSPISGHKSVSWYQQVLGQGPQFIFQYYEKEERGRGNFPDRFSARQFPNYSSELNVNALLLGDSALYLCASSLGWENTEAFFGQGTRLTVV.